This TCR beta chain emerged from a study of T-cell reconstitution after alpha-beta-depleted transplantation in children. Study-wide points: Reportedly, only several hundred clones from non-depleted graft cells drove alpha-beta T-cell counts at about two months. Certain patients had high TCRbeta diversity at day 60, and it came from recipient T cells and thymic progenitors that survived.

Comments on this clonotype: Its target is unknown.

TCRbeta library preparation incorporated unique molecular identifiers. Via MiXCR, TCRdb re-called the PCR reads, giving one row per CDR3 protein. The sample consists of 300,000 to 400,000 distinct CDR3 sequences, roughly 15% of them appearing once. This CDR3 has 14 residues. The V gene's germline CDR1 is MNHEY and CDR2 SVGAGI. The ends were cut back, 0 bases at V and 7 bases at J, with 7 bases in the middle. The source material was PBMCs, mostly from graft donor cells, sampled 360 days after TCRalphabeta/CD19-depleted stem cell transplant. The TCR sequence derives from a male patient aged 2 to 10 who had a stem cell transplant for acute lymphoblastic leukemia, so the T cells may come from the graft donor. This rearrangement joins TRBV6-5 to TRBJ1-6; no clear D. The CDR3 coding sequence is TGTGCCAGCAGTTACTCGGGGAGAAATTCACCCCTCCACTTT. Protein sequence: CASSYSGRNSPLHF.